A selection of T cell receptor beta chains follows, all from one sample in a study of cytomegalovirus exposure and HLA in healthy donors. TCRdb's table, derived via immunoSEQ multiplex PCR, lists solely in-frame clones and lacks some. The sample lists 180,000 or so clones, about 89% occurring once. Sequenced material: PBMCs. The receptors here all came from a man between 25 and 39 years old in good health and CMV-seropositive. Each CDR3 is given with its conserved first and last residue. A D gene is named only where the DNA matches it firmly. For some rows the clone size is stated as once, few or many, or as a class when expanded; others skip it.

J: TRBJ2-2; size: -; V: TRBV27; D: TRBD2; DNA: TGTGCCAGCACCCCATGGGGACTAGCGCCTAACACCGGGGAGCTGTTTTTT; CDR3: CASTPWGLAPNTGELFF
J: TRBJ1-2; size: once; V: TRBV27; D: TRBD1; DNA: TGTGCCAGCAGTCCCATGGGCGGGACAGGGGGCCGAGGCTACACCTTC; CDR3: CASSPMGGTGGRGYTF
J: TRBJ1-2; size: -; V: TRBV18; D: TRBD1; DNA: TGTGCCAGCTCGTTTACCGGGACAGTAGACTATGGCTACACCTTC; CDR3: CASSFTGTVDYGYTF
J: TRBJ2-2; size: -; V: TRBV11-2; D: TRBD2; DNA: TGTGCCAGCAGCTTCTTACCGACTAGCCCCATTACCGGGGAGCTGTTTTTT; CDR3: CASSFLPTSPITGELFF
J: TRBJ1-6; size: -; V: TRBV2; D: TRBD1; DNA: TGTGCCAGCAACGCGGGACAGGGGTATTCACCCCTCCACTTT; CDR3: CASNAGQGYSPLHF
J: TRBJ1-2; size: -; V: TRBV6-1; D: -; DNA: TGTGCCAGCAGTGAAGTGAATAACTATGGCTACACCTTC; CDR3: CASSEVNNYGYTF
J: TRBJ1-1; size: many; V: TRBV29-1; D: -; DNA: TGCAGCGGTGAGGAGGGGGTGAACACTGAAGCTTTCTTT; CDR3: CSGEEGVNTEAFF
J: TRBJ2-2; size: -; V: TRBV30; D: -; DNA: TGTGCCTGGAGTGTAGCCGGGGTTAGCGGGGAGCTGTTTTTT; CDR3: CAWSVAGVSGELFF
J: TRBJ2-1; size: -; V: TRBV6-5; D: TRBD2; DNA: TGTGCCAGCAGTTACTCGGCGGGAGGAGTCTACAATGAGCAGTTCTTC; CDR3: CASSYSAGGVYNEQFF
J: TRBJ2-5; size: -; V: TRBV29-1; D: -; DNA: TGCAGCGTTGGTGTGGGTAACGGATACCAAGAGACCCAGTACTTC; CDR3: CSVGVGNGYQETQYF
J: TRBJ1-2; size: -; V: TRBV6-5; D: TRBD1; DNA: TGTGCCAGCAGTTCACAGGGGAGAGGCTACACCTTC; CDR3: CASSSQGRGYTF
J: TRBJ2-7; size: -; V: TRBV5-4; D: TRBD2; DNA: TGTGCCAGCAGAAGGACCGGACTAGATACGGGCGAGCAGTACTTC; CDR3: CASRRTGLDTGEQYF
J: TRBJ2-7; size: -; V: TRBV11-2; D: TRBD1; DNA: TGTGCCAGCAGCGTAGACAGGGGGCGAGAGCAGTACTTC; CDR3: CASSVDRGREQYF
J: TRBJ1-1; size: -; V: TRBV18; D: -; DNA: TGTGCCAGCTCCCCCATGATGGACACTGAAGCTTTCTTT; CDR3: CASSPMMDTEAFF
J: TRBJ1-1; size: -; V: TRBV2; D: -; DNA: TGTGCCAGCAGTGAAGGCAGGGGGAACACTGAAGCTTTCTTT; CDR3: CASSEGRGNTEAFF
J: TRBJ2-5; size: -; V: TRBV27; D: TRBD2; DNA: TGTGCCAGCAGCCGAGACCCGGGGGGACAGACCCAGTACTTC; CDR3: CASSRDPGGQTQYF
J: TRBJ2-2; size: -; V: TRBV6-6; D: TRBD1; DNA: TGTGCCAGCAGTTACTCAAGGGGGCAGGCCGGGGAGCTGTTTTTT; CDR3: CASSYSRGQAGELFF
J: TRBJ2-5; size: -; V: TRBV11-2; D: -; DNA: TGTGCCAGCAGTACGGGAAGTGCCCAGTACTTC; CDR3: CASSTGSAQYF
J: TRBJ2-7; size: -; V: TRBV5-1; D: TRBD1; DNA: TGCGCCAGCAGCGCGTCGGGACAGGGCTACGAGCAGTACTTC; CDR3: CASSASGQGYEQYF
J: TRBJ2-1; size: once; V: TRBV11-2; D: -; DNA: TGTGCCAGCAGCAAACCGGGCCTTAGCTCCTACAATGAGCAGTTCTTC; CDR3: CASSKPGLSSYNEQFF
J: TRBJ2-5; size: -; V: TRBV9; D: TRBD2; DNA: TGTGCCAGCAGCGTAGAAAGCGGGGGGTGGGAGACCCAGTACTTC; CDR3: CASSVESGGWETQYF
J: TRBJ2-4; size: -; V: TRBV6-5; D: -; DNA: TGTGCCAGCACTCCGGACCGAGCTTCAAACATTCAGTACTTC; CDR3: CASTPDRASNIQYF
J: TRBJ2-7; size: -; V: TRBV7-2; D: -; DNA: TGTGCCAGCAGGTGGGTTGGGGAAACCTACGAGCAGTACTTC; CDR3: CASRWVGETYEQYF
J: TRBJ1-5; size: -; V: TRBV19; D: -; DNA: TGTGCCAGTAGTATAGATGACCGATATAGCAATCAGCCCCAGCATTTT; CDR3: CASSIDDRYSNQPQHF
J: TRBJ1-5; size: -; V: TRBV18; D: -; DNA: TGTGCCAGCTCACCGCGTACACAGGGTAATCAGCCCCAGCATTTT; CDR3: CASSPRTQGNQPQHF
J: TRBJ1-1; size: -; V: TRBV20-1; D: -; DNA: TGCAGCGCGACAGAGGGGACTGAAGCTTTCTTT; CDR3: CSATEGTEAFF